This entry is about one TCR beta chain. This clonotype was recorded at least ten times. Its antigen is currently not known. One base away there is no much larger clone; base qualities are not given. The time point label, as the study defines it: newly diagnosed GD, antithyroid drugs for less than 3 months. RNA was extracted from PBMCs in TRIzol for both TCR sequencing and RNA sequencing. The diagnosis of Graves' disease followed American Thyroid Association guidelines. Patients for the study were recruited at an endocrinology department in Xi'an, China. Each patient gave 7.5 to 10 milliliters of peripheral blood, collected in an EDTA anticoagulant tube. PBMCs were isolated by Ficoll Paque Plus density gradient separation without further T cell sorting. An Agilent 2100 Bioanalyzer and agarose gel were used to check RNA quality, and a NanoDrop 2000 was used to measure RNA concentration. Library generation was performed with multiplex PCR. Instrument on record: Illumina HiSeq 4000. CDR3 regions were amplified by Arm-PCR with iRepertoire HTBI primers to construct TCR beta libraries. PCR products were gel purified before sequencing. Per the source publication's procedure: A total of fewer than 65 TRBV and approximately 13 TRBJ segments were identified across samples and were used for gene usage analysis of CDR3 amino acid clonotypes. COPE and FqMerger were used to merge the filtered high-quality paired reads into contigs. BLAST was used to align contigs to IMGT TRBV, TRBD and TRBJ reference genes, with CDR3 defined following IMGT. Clonotypes above 0.1% frequency were classified as highly expanded clones. Shannon entropy served as the measure of repertoire diversity, while the Gini coefficient captured V-J evenness. A clonotype was considered public if more than one individual shared it. The raw public reads went through TCRdb reprocessing: fastp at Q25, MiXCR clone calling, in-frame beta chains kept. Identical CDR3 proteins give one entry, which carries the most common genes and DNA. TCRdb assigned the V and J calls; the authors' analysis was not used. In all, the sample holds a few hundred thousand distinct CDR3 sequences, and 15% to 20% of those were seen once. The ten most abundant clones make up about 25% of the sample.

This specimen belongs to a study of regulatory T cells in long-lasting Graves disease (dated by TCRdb to about 2021). For the wider study: In the newly diagnosed Graves' disease group, patients had been taking antithyroid drugs for less than 3 months. TCR sequencing covered 13 persistent and some 20 newly diagnosed Graves' disease patients, about 35 samples in total. Peripheral blood TCR sequencing and RNA sequencing compared persistent Graves' disease patients with newly diagnosed Graves' disease patients. The study took place in China and was registered as a clinical trial.

Overall results and qualifications from the work: Lower TCR Shannon entropy and fewer highly expanded clones were observed in persistent Graves' disease patients than in newly diagnosed patients, which suggested clonal expansion. Only peripheral blood was studied, because thyroid tissue, the primary lesion, was inaccessible. Sequencing and analysis were restricted to the TCR beta chain. Persistent patients shared more public clonotypes among themselves (around 2,700) than newly diagnosed patients did (over 950). As a limitation, the authors acknowledged that the small sample size may reduce accuracy.

The sample was also reused in another study, on T cells in Graves' hyperthyroidism and ophthalmopathy. As that second paper reports: Stable Graves' hyperthyroidism was defined as the absence of progression to ophthalmopathy over 18 months of follow-up. The hyperthyroidism patients were between 18 and 65 years old and newly diagnosed, with a disease duration of less than 2 months. The study excluded patients with uncontrolled infections, other autoimmune diseases, pregnancy or lactation. Diagnoses were based on clinical symptoms, serum thyroxine and TRAb, thyroid ultrasound and orbital computed tomography. The first round of RT-PCR for the TCR CDR3 was performed with the HTBI primer set and the Qiagen OneStep RT-PCR kit. Blood samples also contained most of the expanded thyroid clonotypes (frequency above 0.001), which suggests that blood repertoires may reflect thyroid immune responses. A model built on a 13 V-J signature distinguished ophthalmopathy from stable hyperthyroidism, reaching roughly 88% sensitivity and 81.08% specificity in cross-validation and 80%/75% in testing. In validation, progression to ophthalmopathy was predicted by the model with 70.59% sensitivity and roughly 76% specificity, a median of about 6.8 months before onset. A discovery cohort of fewer than 110 patients, 43 with Graves' ophthalmopathy and about 58 with stable Graves' hyperthyroidism, was used to find distinguishing TCR V-J signatures. Whether ophthalmopathy could be predicted prospectively was tested in an independent validation cohort made up of under 20 hyperthyroidism patients plus 17 patients who later progressed to ophthalmopathy. The 85 to 100 discovery patients were divided at random into training and test sets in a 7:3 ratio. The study also compared thyroid tissue and blood T-cell repertoires from about 6 Graves' hyperthyroidism patients. After blood sampling, hyperthyroidism patients were treated with methimazole at a starting dose of 30 mg daily, and ophthalmopathy patients were treated with high-dose intravenous methylprednisolone. Libraries were constructed in a second round of multiplex PCR, after which size selection and purification were performed. The libraries were sequenced on an Illumina HiSeq2000 using paired-end 100 bp reads. SOAPnuke was used to process the raw data, removing reads that contained adapters or uncalled bases, had a mean Phred below 15, or lacked an exact match to the constant primer or identifier. COPE v1.2.5 was used to merge the high-quality paired reads, and each unique nucleotide sequence was defined as a clonotype. MiTCR v1.1 was used to align clonotypes to the IMGT TRBV, TRBD and TRBJ reference segments. The analysis was restricted to V-J combinations with a frequency above 0.0001, which together covered about 99% of the repertoires. The TCS score was defined as the ratio of F50 (clonal expansion) to E x V (chaos), calculated using BLOSUM62-based TCRdist between CDR3 peptides within each V-J. Welch's t-statistics and random forest reduced 500 to 550 V-J features to some 14, which were used in a naive Bayes classifier (R e1071). No statistical method was used to set the sample size in advance, and investigators knew the group allocation. The paper reports TCR Vbeta CDR3 sequencing of some 140 peripheral blood samples: approximately 41 ophthalmopathy, under 80 hyperthyroidism and 17 progressor patients.

The sequence was obtained from a young woman with Graves disease. Donor details come from another sample of the same person, matched by shared clones. Sequencing was performed on peripheral blood mononuclear cells (PBMCs), taken at new diagnosis, from a patient treated with antithyroid drugs.

The CDR3 corresponds to CASSQTQGRETQYF. Here is the DNA: TGTGCCAGCAGCCAAACACAGGGGCGGGAGACCCAGTACTTC. This receptor chain uses TRBV3-1 and TRBJ2-5; 7 bases in the junction line up with TRBD1. The V end gives up 2 bases and the J end 5 bases, leaving 5 bases in the junction not matched to a gene. The CDR3 sequence holds 14 residues, the cysteine and phenylalanine included. The kept DNA is CDR3 alone, 42 bases in frame from the first base. The germline V gene (reference sequence) supplies CDR1 LGHDT and CDR2 YNNKEL.